This entry concerns a single T cell receptor (beta chain). Its specificity is not known. Other DNA sequences in this sample translate to the same CDR3. This table comes from immunoSEQ multiplex PCR, and its TCRdb copy is limited to in-frame clones, with some not included. This sample carries roughly 130,000 clones, roughly 85% of them seen once, and the ten largest clones take around a sixth. This CDR3 region has 14 residues. Germline V gene sequence: CDR1 KGHSH, CDR2 LQKENI. V was trimmed by 3 bases and J by 4 bases, leaving 10 bases between them. This entry is derived from a study of T cell responses to AZD1222 COVID-19 vaccine. Findings and limits, study-wide: A mostly white British donor set with more females was recruited, and clonal diversity was possibly underestimated. Vaccine-associated CD4 TCRs spanned spike, dominant at 160-218 and 743-854.

The sequenced sample was peripheral blood, obtained on day 0 of MenACWY control vaccination. The chain links TRBV18 to TRBJ1-3, with D possibly TRBD1 on 5 matching bases. The TCR comes from an adult in good health. CDR3 in amino acids: CASSPRQTGNTIYF. DNA of the CDR3: TGTGCCAGCTCACCCAGACAGACCGGAAACACCATATATTTT.